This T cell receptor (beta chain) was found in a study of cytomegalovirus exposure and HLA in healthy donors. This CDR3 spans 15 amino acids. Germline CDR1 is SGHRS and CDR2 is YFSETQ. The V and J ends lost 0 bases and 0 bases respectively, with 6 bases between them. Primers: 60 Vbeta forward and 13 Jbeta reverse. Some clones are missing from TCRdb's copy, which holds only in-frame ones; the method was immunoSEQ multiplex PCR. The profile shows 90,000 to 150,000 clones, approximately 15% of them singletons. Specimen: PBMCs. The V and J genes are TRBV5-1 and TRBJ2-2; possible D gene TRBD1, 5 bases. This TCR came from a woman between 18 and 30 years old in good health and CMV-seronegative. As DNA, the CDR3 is TGCGCCAGCAGCTTGGGACAGCCGAACACCGGGGAGCTGTTTTTT. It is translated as CASSLGQPNTGELFF.